This is a list of T cell receptor beta chains from one sample in a study of CD8 T cells in ankylosing spondylitis. Each CDR3 protein gets one entry after TCRdb re-called the 5' RACE reads with MiXCR. This table has some 130,000 distinct CDR3 sequences, approximately 7.4% appearing once. Sequencing used blood, either unsorted or a sorted T cell fraction (not recorded which). These receptors were obtained from a female donor with ankylosing spondylitis or in good health (not recorded which). CDR3s include the opening cysteine and the closing phenylalanine or tryptophan. The D gene is left open where the match is weak. Size tells how often a clone was seen (once, few, many) or the class of an expanded clone, and some rows leave it out.

>TRBJ2-6|TRBV20-1|TRBD1|many
CSALDRGSGANVLTF
TGCAGTGCCCTGGACAGGGGCTCTGGGGCCAACGTCCTGACTTTC
>TRBJ1-1|TRBV7-3|.|many
CASSLTGTPFGTEAFF
TGTGCCAGCAGCTTAACCGGGACGCCTTTCGGCACTGAAGCTTTCTTT
>TRBJ1-5|TRBV3-1|.|many
CASSPGGDSNQPQHF
TGTGCCAGCAGCCCTGGAGGGGATAGCAATCAGCCCCAGCATTTT
>TRBJ2-3|TRBV21-1|.|many
CASSKGGYKVVTDTQYF
TGTGCCAGCAGCAAAGGAGGGTATAAAGTGGTCACAGATACGCAGTATTTT
>TRBJ2-2|TRBV5-6|.|.
CAISSGLPSGELFF
TGTGCCATCAGCTCCGGGCTCCCCTCCGGGGAGCTGTTTTTT
>TRBJ2-2|TRBV6-2/TRBV6-3|.|many
CASSYLDTGELFF
TGTGCCAGCAGTTACCTAGATACCGGGGAGCTGTTTTTT
>TRBJ2-1|TRBV30|.|few
CAWSVRGNDEQFF
TGTGCCTGGAGCGTGAGGGGGAACGATGAGCAGTTCTTC
>TRBJ1-1|TRBV12-3/TRBV12-4|TRBD1|many
CASSLTTGGHTEAFF
TGTGCCAGCAGTTTAACGACAGGGGGACACACTGAAGCTTTCTTT
>TRBJ1-4|TRBV7-8|.|many
CASSLEGQGREKLFF
TGTGCCAGCAGCTTAGAGGGCCAGGGAAGGGAAAAACTGTTTTTT
>TRBJ2-7|TRBV5-1|TRBD1|many
CASTPGTDYEQYF
TGCGCCAGCACACCCGGGACAGACTACGAGCAGTACTTC
>TRBJ1-5|TRBV20-1|.|many
CSAAKTVYNQPQHF
TGCAGTGCCGCCAAGACAGTGTACAATCAGCCCCAGCATTTT
>TRBJ2-2|TRBV7-6|TRBD2|many
CASSLRTSVGPERAGELFF
TGTGCCAGCAGCCTGCGGACTAGCGTGGGCCCAGAGAGGGCCGGGGAGCTGTTTTTT
>TRBJ2-5|TRBV7-2|TRBD2|many
CASSQRGEETQYF
TGTGCCAGCAGCCAGCGGGGGGAAGAGACCCAGTACTTC
>TRBJ2-1|TRBV12-3/TRBV12-4|TRBD1|many
CATGTGPNEQFF
TGTGCCACTGGGACAGGACCGAATGAGCAGTTCTTC
>TRBJ1-1|TRBV5-1|.|many
CASSPDSTGTNTEAFF
TGCGCCAGCAGCCCCGACTCTACAGGGACAAACACTGAAGCTTTCTTT
>TRBJ1-2|TRBV5-5|TRBD1|many
CASSSEPTGVQGYTF
TGTGCCAGCAGCTCGGAACCGACAGGGGTCCAAGGCTACACCTTC
>TRBJ2-1|TRBV5-1|TRBD1|.
CASSPNGTGDINEQFF
TGCGCCAGCAGCCCGAACGGGACAGGGGACATCAATGAGCAGTTCTTC
>TRBJ2-7|TRBV20-1|.|many
CSARLPGYEQYF
TGCAGTGCTAGACTCCCCGGCTACGAGCAGTACTTC
>TRBJ2-7|TRBV29-1|TRBD1|.
CSALVGGDVFHEQYF
TGCAGCGCACTGGTAGGGGGCGACGTGTTTCACGAGCAGTACTTC
>TRBJ2-1|TRBV12-3/TRBV12-4|.|many
CASSRVGQKNPQGF
TGTGCCAGCAGCCGCGTAGGACAAAAAAACCCCCAGGGATTC
>TRBJ2-3|TRBV7-2|.|few
CASSLSDFSTDTQYF
TGTGCCAGCAGCTTATCAGACTTTAGCACAGATACGCAGTATTTT
>TRBJ2-1|TRBV12-5|.|many
CASGSFPSENEQFF
TGTGCTAGTGGTTCGTTCCCTAGCGAGAATGAGCAGTTCTTC
>TRBJ1-2|TRBV2|TRBD1|many
CASGLGTETYTF
TGTGCCAGCGGGCTCGGGACAGAGACTTACACCTTC
>TRBJ2-5|TRBV30|.|few
CAWTGQWETQYF
TGTGCCTGGACGGGGCAATGGGAGACCCAGTACTTC
>TRBJ1-1|TRBV4-1|.|many
CASSQFWGTEAFF
TGCGCCAGCAGCCAATTTTGGGGGACAGAAGCTTTCTTT
>TRBJ2-2|TRBV20-1|TRBD1|many
CSARIPDRANTGELFF
TGCAGTGCTAGAATCCCGGACAGGGCGAACACCGGGGAGCTGTTTTTT
>TRBJ1-5|TRBV29-1|TRBD1|many
CSARTGLQQPQHF
TGCAGCGCTCGGACAGGCCTACAACAGCCCCAGCATTTT
>TRBJ2-3|TRBV4-1|TRBD2|many
CASSPGLAGGRVGTDTQYF
TGCGCCAGCAGCCCCGGACTAGCGGGGGGGCGTGTTGGCACAGATACGCAGTATTTT
>TRBJ2-7|TRBV4-2|.|many
CASSQGTASYEQYF
TGTGCCAGCAGCCAAGGGACAGCTTCCTACGAGCAGTACTTC
>TRBJ1-4|TRBV11-2|.|many
CASSLAGGSSNEKLFF
TGTGCCAGCAGCTTAGCGGGGGGTTCTTCTAATGAAAAACTGTTTTTT
>TRBJ2-3|TRBV27|.|many
CASNPGGVWAAPDTQYF
TGTGCCAGCAACCCCGGAGGGGTTTGGGCCGCGCCAGATACGCAGTATTTT
>TRBJ1-1|TRBV11-1|.|few
CASSLGQRVEEAFF
TGTGCCAGCAGCTTAGGACAGAGGGTGGAGGAAGCTTTCTTT
>TRBJ2-1|TRBV3-1|TRBD1|many
CASSSPGTGFYNEQFF
TGTGCCAGCAGCTCACCCGGGACAGGTTTCTACAATGAGCAGTTCTTC